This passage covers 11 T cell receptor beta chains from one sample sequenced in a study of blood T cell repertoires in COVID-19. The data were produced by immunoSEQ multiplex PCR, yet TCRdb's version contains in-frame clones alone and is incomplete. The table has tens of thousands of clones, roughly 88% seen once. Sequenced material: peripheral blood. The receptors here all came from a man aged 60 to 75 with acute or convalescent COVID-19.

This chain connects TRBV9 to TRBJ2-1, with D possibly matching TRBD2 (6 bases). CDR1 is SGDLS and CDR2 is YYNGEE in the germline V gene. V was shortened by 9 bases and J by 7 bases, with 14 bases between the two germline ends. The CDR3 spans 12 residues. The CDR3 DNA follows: TGTGCCAACCTGCTCCGGGGGAATGAGCAGTTCTTC. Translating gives CANLLRGNEQFF.

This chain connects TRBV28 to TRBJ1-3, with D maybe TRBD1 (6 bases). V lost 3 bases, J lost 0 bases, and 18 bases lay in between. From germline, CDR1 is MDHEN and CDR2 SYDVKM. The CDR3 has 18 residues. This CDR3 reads CASSFSFAGGDSGNTIYF. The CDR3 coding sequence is TGTGCCAGCAGTTTCTCTTTTGCGGGGGGCGACTCTGGAAACACCATATATTTT.

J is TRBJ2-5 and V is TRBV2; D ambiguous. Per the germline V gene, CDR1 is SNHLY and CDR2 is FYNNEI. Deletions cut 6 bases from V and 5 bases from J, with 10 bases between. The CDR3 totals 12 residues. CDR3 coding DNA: TGTGCCAGCAGGCAGAATCTCGAGACCCAGTACTTC. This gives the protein CASRQNLETQYF.

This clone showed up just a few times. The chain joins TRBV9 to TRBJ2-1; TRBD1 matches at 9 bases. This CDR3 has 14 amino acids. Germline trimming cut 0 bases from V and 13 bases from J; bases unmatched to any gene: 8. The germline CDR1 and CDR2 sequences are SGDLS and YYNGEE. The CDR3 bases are TGTGCCAGCAGCGTAGGTGGGACAGGGTTATTTCAGTTCTTC. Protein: CASSVGGTGLFQFF.

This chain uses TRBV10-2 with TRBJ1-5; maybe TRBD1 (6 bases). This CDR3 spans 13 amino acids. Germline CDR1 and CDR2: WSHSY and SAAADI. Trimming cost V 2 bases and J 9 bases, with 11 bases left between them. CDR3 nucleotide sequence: TGCGCCAGCAGTGAGATAGGGGGATCGCCCCAGCATTTT. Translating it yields CASSEIGGSPQHF.

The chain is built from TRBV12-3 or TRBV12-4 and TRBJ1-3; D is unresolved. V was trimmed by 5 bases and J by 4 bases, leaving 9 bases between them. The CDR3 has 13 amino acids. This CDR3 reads CASSRAEGNTIYF. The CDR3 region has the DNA TGTGCCAGCAGTCGAGCTGAGGGAAACACCATATATTTT.

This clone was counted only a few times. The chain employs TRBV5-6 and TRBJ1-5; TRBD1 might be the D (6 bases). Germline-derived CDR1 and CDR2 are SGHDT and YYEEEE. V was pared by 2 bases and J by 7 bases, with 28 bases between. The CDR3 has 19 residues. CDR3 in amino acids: CASSFAGRNSPAQGQPQHF. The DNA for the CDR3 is TGTGCCAGCAGCTTCGCCGGCCGGAACAGCCCAGCTCAGGGGCAGCCCCAGCATTTT.

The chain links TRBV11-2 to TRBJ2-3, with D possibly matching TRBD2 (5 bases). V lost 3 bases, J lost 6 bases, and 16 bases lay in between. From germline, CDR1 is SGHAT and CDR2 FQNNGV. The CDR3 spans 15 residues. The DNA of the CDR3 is TGTGCCAGCAGCTTTTCCCGGGGTCTGATGGATACGCAGTATTTT. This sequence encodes CASSFSRGLMDTQYF.

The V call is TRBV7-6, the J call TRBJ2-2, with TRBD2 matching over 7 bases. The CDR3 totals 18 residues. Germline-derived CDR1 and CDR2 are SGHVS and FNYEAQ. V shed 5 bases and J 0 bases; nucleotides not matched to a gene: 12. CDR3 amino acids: CASSPRSAGDANTGELFF. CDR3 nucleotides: TGTGCCAGCAGCCCCCGAAGTGCGGGGGACGCGAACACCGGGGAGCTGTTTTTT.

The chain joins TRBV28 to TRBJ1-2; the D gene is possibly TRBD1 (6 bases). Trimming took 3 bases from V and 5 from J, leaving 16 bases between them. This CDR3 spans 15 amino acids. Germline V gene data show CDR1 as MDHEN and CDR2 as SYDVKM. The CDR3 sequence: CASSFRSGVRYGYTF. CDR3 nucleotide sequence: TGTGCCAGCAGTTTTAGGTCAGGGGTGCGGTATGGCTACACCTTC.

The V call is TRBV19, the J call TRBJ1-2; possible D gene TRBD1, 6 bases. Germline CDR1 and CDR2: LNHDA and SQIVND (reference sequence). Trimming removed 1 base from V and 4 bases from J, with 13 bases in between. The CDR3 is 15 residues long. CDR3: CASSIGTGNSYGYTF. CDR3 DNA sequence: TGTGCCAGTAGTATAGGTACAGGGAATAGCTATGGCTACACCTTC.